The sequence of this TCR beta chain was determined in a study of cytomegalovirus exposure and HLA in healthy donors. V trimming: 0 bases; J trimming: 5 bases; junction bases outside the gene matches: 9. There are 17 residues in the CDR3. CDR1 SGHDT and CDR2 YYEEEE come from the germline V gene. Study-wide findings and caveats: The study put 150 to 200 TCR beta chains on its list as cytomegalovirus-associated. Rare sequences made up most TCRs, while some public TCRs were found in many donors. Reports indicated that the classifier achieved high specificity and sensitivity in diagnosing cytomegalovirus status.

As regards this clone: Its antigen is as yet unknown.

Libraries were prepared by immunoSEQ multiplex PCR; TCRdb keeps only in-frame clonotypes and omits some of them. The sample consists of under 85,000 clones, approximately 94% of them appearing once. The V gene is TRBV5-6, the J gene TRBJ2-1, with 9 bases fitting TRBD1. The TCR originated in a young woman in good health and CMV-seropositive. Specimen: PBMCs. CDR3 sequence reads: CASSLDYPGQGNNEQFF. Written as DNA, the CDR3 is TGTGCCAGCAGCTTGGACTATCCGGGACAGGGCAACAATGAGCAGTTCTTC.